These 6 T cell receptor beta chains were all obtained from the same sample, sequenced in a study of blood T cell repertoires in COVID-19. Sequencing was performed with immunoSEQ multiplex PCR; in TCRdb, only in-frame clones are kept and a portion is missing. Counted here are 260,000 or so clones, around 82% occurring once; the ten biggest clones make up approximately 5.4%. Sequencing was done on a sample of peripheral blood. Receptors originate from an elderly man with acute or convalescent COVID-19.

The rearrangement joins TRBV6-5 to TRBJ2-6; 7 bases are a match to TRBD1. Trimming removed 6 bases from V and 4 bases from J; junction bases left unmatched: 3. The CDR3 sequence is 14 residues long. Germline V CDR1 and CDR2: MNHEY, SVGAGI. The CDR3 loop reads CASRKGAGANVLTF. CDR3 nucleotide sequence: TGTGCCAGCAGAAAGGGGGCCGGGGCCAACGTCCTGACTTTC.

The gene calls are TRBV19 and TRBJ2-5; 11 positions match TRBD2. The CDR3 is 15 amino acids. Germline lookup yields CDR1 LNHDA and CDR2 SQIVND (reference sequence). Losses at the gene ends were 5 bases for V and 2 bases for J; bases not matched to a gene: 4. In DNA form, the CDR3 reads TGTGCCAGTAGTGCGGGACTAGCGGATCAAGAGACCCAGTACTTC. As protein: CASSAGLADQETQYF.

This sequence joins TRBV25-1 and TRBJ2-5, with 7 bases lining up with TRBD1. The junction had 2 bases not matched to a gene; V was cut back by 3 bases and J by 1 base. The CDR3 has 14 amino acids. CDR1 is MGHDK, CDR2 SYGVNS, per germline. This CDR3 is CASSDRDSQETQYF. For the CDR3, the DNA is TGTGCCAGCAGTGACCGGGACAGCCAAGAGACCCAGTACTTC.

The chain combines TRBV24-1 with TRBJ2-3, with TRBD2 matching over 12 bases. This CDR3 is 17 amino acids long. J lost 5 bases, V lost 4 bases, and 9 bases had no gene match. Germline CDR1 is KGHDR and CDR2 is SFDVKD. The CDR3 reads CATSDLTTSGSLDTQYF. In nucleotides, the CDR3 is TGTGCCACCAGTGACCTCACGACTAGCGGGAGTCTAGATACGCAGTATTTT.

The chain recombines TRBV6-5 with TRBJ2-7; weak D call: TRBD1 (6 bases). Trimming pared 5 bases from V and 4 bases from J, leaving 18 bases between. The V gene's germline CDR1 is MNHEY and CDR2 SVGAGI. The CDR3 loop spans 15 amino acids. As DNA, the CDR3 is TGTGCCAGCAGTCCCGGACAGCCAGTTCGGTACGAGCAGTACTTC. This translates into CASSPGQPVRYEQYF.

The CDR3 protein is CASYRGETQYF. CDR3 nucleotides: TGTGCCAGTTACAGGGGAGAGACCCAGTACTTC. This sequence joins TRBV6-5 and TRBJ2-5, with 7 bases fitting TRBD1. After removal of 9 bases from V and 4 bases from J, the junction contained 2 bases not matched to a gene. Germline CDR1 MNHEY, CDR2 SVGAGI. The CDR3 runs 11 residues.